This TCR beta chain was retrieved from a study of T cells after yellow fever vaccination. MiXCR, run by TCRdb on the 5' RACE reads, gives a single entry per CDR3 protein. The data contain around 360,000 distinct CDR3 sequences, roughly 11% of them singletons. The CDR3 runs to 15 residues. V shed 2 bases, J shed 8 bases, and the junction held 4 bases outside the gene matches. The V gene's germline CDR1 is MNHEY and CDR2 SVGEGT. This chain joins TRBV6-2 or TRBV6-3 and TRBJ1-6; 9 positions match TRBD1. This specimen was PBMCs, taken on the day of the first yellow fever vaccination. This clonotype originated in a man aged 18 to 30 who received the YFV17D yellow fever vaccine. CDR3 DNA sequence: TGTGCCAGCAGTTACCCGGGACAGGGTCATTCACCCCTCCACTTT. Amino acid sequence: CASSYPGQGHSPLHF.